This T cell receptor beta chain was found in a study of T cell responses to AZD1222 COVID-19 vaccine. Across the study: Some second doses came at about 4 weeks and others at about 12 weeks; these were pooled. Whole-study findings and limits: Across spike, vaccine-associated CD4 TCRs were found, dominant at 160-218 and 743-854. Donors skewed white British and female; clonal diversity was possibly underestimated.

This clone was detected only once. The antigen is unknown. Sequencing used immunoSEQ multiplex PCR; TCRdb keeps in-frame clones, though not all of them. The repertoire holds around 100,000 clones, with 90% to 95% as singletons. This CDR3 is 15 amino acids long. The germline V gene has CDR1 WNHNN and CDR2 SYGVQD (reference sequence). V dropped 3 bases and J dropped 5; count of bases not matched to a gene: 6. This clonotype originated in an adult in good health. Material: peripheral blood, obtained on day 0 of AZD1222 vaccination. V and J are TRBV10-1 and TRBJ2-5, with 10 bases identical to TRBD1. The CDR3 here is CASSDTGTGDETQYF. DNA for the CDR3: TGCGCCAGCAGTGACACCGGGACAGGGGACGAGACCCAGTACTTC.